These T cell receptor beta chains were read from a single sample in a study of blood T cell repertoires in COVID-19. Sequencing was performed with immunoSEQ multiplex PCR; in TCRdb, only in-frame clones are kept and a portion is missing. Among tens of thousands of clones, about four fifths were seen once, and the ten largest hold 1% to 1.5%. The sample was peripheral blood. The receptor set was obtained from a woman over 75 with acute or convalescent COVID-19. Both conserved end residues are part of each CDR3. A D gene is named only where the DNA matches it firmly. The size of a clone is reported for some rows only, either as once, few or many, or as a class for expanded clones.

NA,TRBV7-2,TRBJ1-6,NA,CASSLQITAGGSPLHF,TGTGCCAGCAGCTTACAGATCACCGCGGGTGGATCACCCCTCCACTTT
TRBD1,TRBV15,TRBJ1-6,NA,CATGPDRGRNSPLHF,TGTGCCACCGGACCGGACAGGGGACGAAATTCACCCCTCCACTTT
NA,TRBV6-5,TRBJ1-2,NA,CASSLDREGGYTF,TGTGCCAGCAGTCTTGACAGAGAAGGTGGCTACACCTTC
NA,TRBV20-1,TRBJ1-2,NA,CSASKGDGYTF,TGCAGTGCTAGCAAGGGGGATGGCTACACCTTC
TRBD1,TRBV5-1,TRBJ1-2,NA,CASSTGQVANYGYTF,TGCGCCAGCAGCACTGGACAGGTAGCTAACTATGGCTACACCTTC
NA,TRBV20-1,TRBJ2-5,NA,CSTPTGETQYF,TGCAGTACACCCACAGGGGAGACCCAGTACTTC
TRBD2,TRBV6-5,TRBJ2-1,NA,CASSFGLAGVEQFF,TGTGCCAGCAGTTTCGGACTAGCGGGGGTAGAGCAGTTCTTC
TRBD1,TRBV9,TRBJ1-3,NA,CASSVETGAFSGNTIYF,TGTGCCAGCAGCGTAGAAACAGGGGCATTCTCTGGAAACACCATATATTTT
NA,TRBV20-1,TRBJ1-1,NA,CSARWQKEAFF,TGCAGTGCTAGATGGCAGAAAGAAGCTTTCTTT
TRBD1,TRBV5-1,TRBJ1-1,once,CASSLDAGQGSVAFF,TGCGCCAGCAGCTTGGACGCCGGACAGGGGTCTGTGGCTTTCTTT
TRBD2,TRBV5-1,TRBJ2-6,once,CASREVGANVLTF,TGCGCCAGTCGGGAGGTTGGGGCCAACGTCCTGACTTTC
NA,TRBV5-1,TRBJ1-1,NA,CASSLEGLTEAFF,TGCGCCAGCAGCTTGGAGGGACTCACTGAAGCTTTCTTT
NA,TRBV19,TRBJ1-2,few,CASSIERAGYGYTF,TGTGCCAGTAGTATAGAGCGGGCTGGCTATGGCTACACCTTC
NA,TRBV28,TRBJ2-7,NA,CASSNRGMLREQYF,TGTGCCAGCAGTAATCGGGGGATGCTTCGCGAGCAGTACTTC
NA,TRBV5-1,TRBJ1-2,few,CASSSRGEPYGYTF,TGCGCCAGCAGCTCTCGCGGGGAACCCTATGGCTACACCTTC
NA,TRBV5-6,TRBJ1-3,NA,CASSYGQGGNTIYF,TGTGCCAGCAGCTATGGGCAGGGTGGAAACACCATATATTTT
NA,TRBV6-5,TRBJ2-2,NA,CASGRVTGELFF,TGTGCCAGCGGCAGGGTTACCGGGGAGCTGTTTTTT
TRBD2,TRBV19,TRBJ2-7,NA,CASSIGAGEGYEQYF,TGTGCCAGTAGTATAGGGGCGGGAGAAGGCTACGAGCAGTACTTC
NA,TRBV4-1,TRBJ2-2,few,CASRGQINTGELFF,TGCGCCAGCAGGGGGCAGATTAACACCGGGGAGCTGTTTTTT
NA,TRBV19,TRBJ1-6,few,CASTVGLGDSPLHF,TGTGCCAGTACGGTAGGGCTCGGGGATTCACCCCTCCACTTT
NA,TRBV12-3/TRBV12-4,TRBJ1-1,NA,CASSLRNTEAFF,TGTGCCAGCAGTCTTCGGAACACTGAAGCTTTCTTT
TRBD1,TRBV10-2,TRBJ2-7,NA,CASDQGASGEQYF,TGCGCCTCGGATCAGGGGGCGTCTGGCGAGCAGTACTTC
NA,TRBV19,TRBJ2-5,NA,CASSTQGQPQETQYF,TGTGCCAGTAGTACGCAGGGGCAACCCCAAGAGACCCAGTACTTC
TRBD1,TRBV15,TRBJ1-3,NA,CATSTRQGSAGNTIYF,TGTGCCACCAGCACCCGACAGGGGTCGGCTGGAAACACCATATATTTT
NA,TRBV11-2,TRBJ1-4,NA,CASSLDRDEKLFF,TGTGCCAGCAGCTTAGATCGGGATGAAAAACTGTTTTTT
NA,TRBV5-8,TRBJ1-5,NA,CASSIGNQGNRQPQHF,TGTGCCAGCAGCATAGGAAACCAGGGGAATCGACAGCCCCAGCATTTT
NA,TRBV5-1,TRBJ2-4,NA,CASSLDGNRDIQYF,TGCGCCAGCAGCTTGGACGGGAATCGGGACATTCAGTACTTC
NA,TRBV3-1/TRBV3-2,TRBJ2-5,NA,CASSWTFSSQETQYF,TGTGCCAGCAGCTGGACTTTCAGCTCCCAAGAGACCCAGTACTTC
NA,TRBV5-1,TRBJ1-4,NA,CASSDQGATNEKLFF,TGCGCCAGCAGCGATCAGGGTGCAACTAATGAAAAACTGTTTTTT
NA,TRBV7-2,TRBJ2-2,NA,CASSLVGGNTGELFF,TGTGCCAGCAGCTTAGTCGGGGGTAACACCGGGGAGCTGTTTTTT
TRBD1,TRBV11-2,TRBJ1-5,NA,CASSLKQGLGQPQHF,TGTGCCAGCAGCTTAAAACAGGGGTTAGGTCAGCCCCAGCATTTT
NA,TRBV18,TRBJ1-4,NA,CASSTQGLRDEKLFF,TGTGCCAGCTCGACCCAGGGGCTTAGGGATGAAAAACTGTTTTTT
TRBD2,TRBV11-2,TRBJ2-2,NA,CASSRLAGGLGELFF,TGTGCCAGCAGCAGACTAGCGGGGGGCCTCGGGGAGCTGTTTTTT
NA,TRBV11-2,TRBJ2-2,NA,CASTQRDSNTGELFF,TGTGCCAGCACCCAACGGGACTCGAACACCGGGGAGCTGTTTTTT
NA,TRBV25-1,TRBJ1-5,NA,CASGREGSQPQHF,TGTGCCAGCGGGAGGGAGGGTTCTCAGCCCCAGCATTTT
TRBD2,TRBV24-1,TRBJ2-5,NA,CATSPAGNQETQYF,TGTGCCACCAGCCCAGCGGGGAACCAAGAGACCCAGTACTTC
TRBD1,TRBV12-3/TRBV12-4,TRBJ2-7,NA,CASSRTGDEQYF,TGTGCCAGCAGCAGGACAGGGGACGAGCAGTACTTC
NA,TRBV9,TRBJ1-4,NA,CASSPQATNEKLFF,TGTGCCAGCAGCCCGCAGGCAACTAATGAAAAACTGTTTTTT
NA,TRBV5-4,TRBJ2-5,NA,CASSLMSPFQETQYF,TGTGCCAGCAGCTTAATGTCCCCTTTCCAAGAGACCCAGTACTTC
TRBD2,TRBV2,TRBJ2-3,once,CASTGGHGDTQYF,TGTGCCAGCACGGGGGGGCATGGAGATACGCAGTATTTT
TRBD1,TRBV28,TRBJ1-5,few,CASSLPPWAGGKSGQPQHF,TGTGCCAGCAGCTTACCCCCCTGGGCAGGGGGCAAGTCAGGTCAGCCCCAGCATTTT
NA,TRBV4-1,TRBJ1-1,once,CASSHMLNSGPPSNTEAFF,TGCGCCAGCAGCCATATGTTAAACAGTGGGCCCCCTTCGAACACTGAAGCTTTCTTT